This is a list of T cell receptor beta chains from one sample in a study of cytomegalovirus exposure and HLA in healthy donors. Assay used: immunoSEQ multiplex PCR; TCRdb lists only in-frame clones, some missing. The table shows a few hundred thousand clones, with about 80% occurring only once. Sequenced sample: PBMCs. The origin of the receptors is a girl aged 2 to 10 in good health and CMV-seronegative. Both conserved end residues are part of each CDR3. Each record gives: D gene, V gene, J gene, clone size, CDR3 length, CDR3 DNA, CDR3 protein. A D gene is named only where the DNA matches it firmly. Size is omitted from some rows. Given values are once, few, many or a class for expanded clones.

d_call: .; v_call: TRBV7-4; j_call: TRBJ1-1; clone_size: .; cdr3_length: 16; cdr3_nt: TGTGCCAGCAGCTTAGCTTCCACAGGGAGGAACACTGAAGCTTTCTTT; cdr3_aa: CASSLASTGRNTEAFF
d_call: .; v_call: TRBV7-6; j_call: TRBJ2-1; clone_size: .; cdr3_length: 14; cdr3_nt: TGTGCCAGCAGCTTAGAAATGACATTCAATGAGCAGTTCTTC; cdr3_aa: CASSLEMTFNEQFF
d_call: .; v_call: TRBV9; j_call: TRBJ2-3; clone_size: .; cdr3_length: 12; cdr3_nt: TGTGCCAGCAGCGTAGGTCTAGATACGCAGTATTTT; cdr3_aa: CASSVGLDTQYF
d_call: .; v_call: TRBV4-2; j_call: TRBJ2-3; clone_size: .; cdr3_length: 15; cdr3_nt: TGTGCCAGCAGCCAAGAGGCTAGCGGCACAGATACGCAGTATTTT; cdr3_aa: CASSQEASGTDTQYF
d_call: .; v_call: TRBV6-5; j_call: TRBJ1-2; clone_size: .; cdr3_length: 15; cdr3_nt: TGTGCCAGCAGTTACTCGAGTGGCAGGGGTTCTGGCTACACCTTC; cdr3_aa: CASSYSSGRGSGYTF
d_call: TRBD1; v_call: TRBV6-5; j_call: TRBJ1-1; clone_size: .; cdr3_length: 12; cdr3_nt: TGTGCCAGCAGTCAGCGACAGGGTTTGGCTTTCTTT; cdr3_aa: CASSQRQGLAFF
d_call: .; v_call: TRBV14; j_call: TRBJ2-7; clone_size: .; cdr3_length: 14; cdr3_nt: TGTGCCAGCAGCCAAACGAGTACCGCCTACGAGCAGTACTTC; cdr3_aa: CASSQTSTAYEQYF
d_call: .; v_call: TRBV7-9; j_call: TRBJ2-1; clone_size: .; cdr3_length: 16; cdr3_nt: TGTGCCAGCAGCGGGACTCGTGGGAGCTCCTACAATGAGCAGTTCTTC; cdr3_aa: CASSGTRGSSYNEQFF
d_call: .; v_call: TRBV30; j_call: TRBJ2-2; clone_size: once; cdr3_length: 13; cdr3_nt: TGTGCCTGGAGTAATTTCCAGACCGGGGAGCTGTTTTTT; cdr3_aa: CAWSNFQTGELFF
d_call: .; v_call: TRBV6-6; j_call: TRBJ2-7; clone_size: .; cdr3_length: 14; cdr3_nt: TGTGCCAGCAGTGAGACAGTGGTCCCCTACGAGCAGTACTTC; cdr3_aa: CASSETVVPYEQYF
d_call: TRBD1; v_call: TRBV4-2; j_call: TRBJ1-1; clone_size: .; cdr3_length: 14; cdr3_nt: TGTGCCAGCAGAAAGGGACAGGGAGGGACTGAAGCTTTCTTT; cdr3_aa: CASRKGQGGTEAFF
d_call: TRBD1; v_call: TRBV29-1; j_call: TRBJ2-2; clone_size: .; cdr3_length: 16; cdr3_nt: TGCAGCGTTGAAGAGGGCGGGACAGGGGTAGCCGGGGAGCTGTTTTTT; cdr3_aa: CSVEEGGTGVAGELFF
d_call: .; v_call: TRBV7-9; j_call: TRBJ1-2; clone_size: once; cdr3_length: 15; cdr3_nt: TGTGCCAGCAGCATCCCTCTAGGGGTGCGTTTAGGCTACACCTTC; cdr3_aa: CASSIPLGVRLGYTF
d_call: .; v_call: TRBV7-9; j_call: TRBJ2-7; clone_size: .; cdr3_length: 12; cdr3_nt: TGTGCCAGCAGTTTGAGGACCTACGAGCAGTACTTC; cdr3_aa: CASSLRTYEQYF
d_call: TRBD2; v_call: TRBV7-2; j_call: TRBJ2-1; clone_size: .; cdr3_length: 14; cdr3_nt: TGTGCCAGCAGCTTAGGGGGAGGGCCGAGTGAGCAGTTCTTC; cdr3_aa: CASSLGGGPSEQFF
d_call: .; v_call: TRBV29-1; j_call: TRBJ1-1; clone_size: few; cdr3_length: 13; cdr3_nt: TGCAGCGTCTACGGGACACATAACACTGAAGCTTTCTTT; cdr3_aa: CSVYGTHNTEAFF
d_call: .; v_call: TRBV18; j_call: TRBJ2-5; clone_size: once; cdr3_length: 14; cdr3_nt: TGTGCCAGCTCACCACCGTCGGGGTGGTATGCCCAGTACTTC; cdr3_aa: CASSPPSGWYAQYF
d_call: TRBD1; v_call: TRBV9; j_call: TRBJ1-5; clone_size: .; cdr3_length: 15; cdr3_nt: TGTGCCAGCGGGACGGGACAGGGGAGCAATCAGCCCCAGCATTTT; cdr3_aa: CASGTGQGSNQPQHF
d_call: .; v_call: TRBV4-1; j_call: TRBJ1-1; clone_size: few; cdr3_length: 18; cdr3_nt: TGCGCCAGCAGCCGGACAAGAGCGACAGCCGACATGAACACTGAAGCTTTCTTT; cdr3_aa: CASSRTRATADMNTEAFF
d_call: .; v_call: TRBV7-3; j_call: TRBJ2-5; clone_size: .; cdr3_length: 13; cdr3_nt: TGTGCCAGCAGCCCCAGCGGAGAAGAGACCCAGTACTTC; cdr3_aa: CASSPSGEETQYF
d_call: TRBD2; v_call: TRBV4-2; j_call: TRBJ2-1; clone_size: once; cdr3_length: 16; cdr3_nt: TGTGCCAGCAGCCAAGATGTGACTAGCGCAAACAATGAGCAGTTCTTC; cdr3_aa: CASSQDVTSANNEQFF
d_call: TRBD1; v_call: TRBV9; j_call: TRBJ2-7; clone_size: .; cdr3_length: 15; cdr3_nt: TGTGCCAGCAGCGGCACCGGGACAGCCGCCTACGAGCAGTACTTC; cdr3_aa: CASSGTGTAAYEQYF
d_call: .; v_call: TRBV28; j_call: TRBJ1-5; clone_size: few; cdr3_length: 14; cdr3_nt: TGTGCCAGCAGCCTAACAGCGGCACTTCAGCCCCAGCATTTT; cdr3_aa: CASSLTAALQPQHF